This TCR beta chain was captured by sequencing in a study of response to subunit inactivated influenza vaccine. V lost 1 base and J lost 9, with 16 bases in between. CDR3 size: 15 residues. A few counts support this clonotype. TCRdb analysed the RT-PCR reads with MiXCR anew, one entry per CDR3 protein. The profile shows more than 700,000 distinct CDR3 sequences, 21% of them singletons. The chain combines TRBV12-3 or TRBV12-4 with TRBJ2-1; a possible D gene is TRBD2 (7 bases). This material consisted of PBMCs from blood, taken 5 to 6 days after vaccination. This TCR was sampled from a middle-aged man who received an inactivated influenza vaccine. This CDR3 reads CASSLGGGGAREQFF. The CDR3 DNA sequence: TGTGCCAGCAGTTTAGGGGGAGGGGGGGCGCGTGAGCAGTTCTTC.